This is a list of T cell receptor beta chains from one sample in a study of memory CD4+ T cells and cytomegalovirus serostatus. Method: immunoSEQ multiplex PCR; TCRdb's copy keeps in-frame clones and lacks some. The table has tens of thousands of clones, roughly 76% seen once. Sample: memory CD4+ T cells from blood. Receptors originate from an adult in good health and CMV-seronegative. The CDR3 runs from the conserved cysteine through the conserved F or W. The D gene is left open where the match is weak. Part of the rows lack a size; the others show once, few, many or a class for expanded clones.

V gene: TRBV7-8; clone size: few; D gene: TRBD2; J gene: TRBJ2-3; CDR3 protein: CASSLGLAGETDTQYF; CDR3 DNA: TGTGCCAGCAGCTTGGGGCTAGCGGGGGAAACAGATACGCAGTATTTT
V gene: TRBV11-2; clone size: -; D gene: -; J gene: TRBJ1-1; CDR3 protein: CASSLDRENTEAFF; CDR3 DNA: TGTGCCAGCAGCTTAGACAGGGAGAACACTGAAGCTTTCTTT
V gene: TRBV30; clone size: few; D gene: -; J gene: TRBJ2-1; CDR3 protein: CAWSRGGNEQFF; CDR3 DNA: TGTGCCTGGAGTCGCGGTGGCAATGAGCAGTTCTTC
V gene: TRBV11-2; clone size: -; D gene: -; J gene: TRBJ2-1; CDR3 protein: CASSGGAGVVNEQFF; CDR3 DNA: TGTGCCAGCAGCGGTGGAGCCGGGGTGGTGAATGAGCAGTTCTTC
V gene: TRBV9; clone size: -; D gene: TRBD1; J gene: TRBJ2-2; CDR3 protein: CASSASGQDYTGELFF; CDR3 DNA: TGTGCCAGCAGCGCCTCGGGACAGGACTACACCGGGGAGCTGTTTTTT
V gene: TRBV18; clone size: -; D gene: -; J gene: TRBJ1-2; CDR3 protein: CASSPWTAYGYTF; CDR3 DNA: TGTGCCAGCTCACCTTGGACCGCATATGGCTACACCTTC
V gene: TRBV6-6; clone size: -; D gene: -; J gene: TRBJ1-2; CDR3 protein: CASSSLGHTSDYGYTF; CDR3 DNA: TGTGCCAGCAGCTCCCTCGGACATACTAGTGACTATGGCTACACCTTC
V gene: TRBV7-7; clone size: once; D gene: -; J gene: TRBJ2-3; CDR3 protein: CASSPFSTDTQYF; CDR3 DNA: TGTGCTAGCAGCCCATTCTCCACAGATACGCAGTATTTT
V gene: TRBV7-3; clone size: -; D gene: TRBD1; J gene: TRBJ1-1; CDR3 protein: CASRKQGQYTEAFF; CDR3 DNA: TGTGCCAGCAGAAAACAGGGACAGTACACTGAAGCTTTCTTT
V gene: TRBV2; clone size: -; D gene: -; J gene: TRBJ2-7; CDR3 protein: CASSEARRAQESNEQYF; CDR3 DNA: TGTGCCAGCAGTGAAGCGCGGAGGGCCCAGGAAAGTAACGAGCAGTACTTC
V gene: TRBV18; clone size: -; D gene: TRBD1; J gene: TRBJ2-7; CDR3 protein: CASSPGQGVLEQYF; CDR3 DNA: TGTGCCAGCTCGCCGGGACAGGGAGTCCTCGAGCAGTACTTC
V gene: TRBV18; clone size: -; D gene: -; J gene: TRBJ1-1; CDR3 protein: CASSRTDTEAFF; CDR3 DNA: TGTGCCAGCTCGCGGACAGACACTGAAGCTTTCTTT
V gene: TRBV7-9; clone size: -; D gene: -; J gene: TRBJ1-2; CDR3 protein: CASSTGLNYGYTF; CDR3 DNA: TGTGCCAGCAGCACGGGACTGAACTATGGCTACACCTTC
V gene: TRBV6-5; clone size: -; D gene: -; J gene: TRBJ1-1; CDR3 protein: CASSLTQGTDTEAFF; CDR3 DNA: TGTGCCAGCAGTTTAACGCAGGGTACGGACACTGAAGCTTTCTTT
V gene: TRBV28; clone size: -; D gene: TRBD1; J gene: TRBJ1-4; CDR3 protein: CAIKHGTGTNEKLFF; CDR3 DNA: TGTGCCATCAAACACGGGACAGGGACTAATGAAAAACTGTTTTTT
V gene: TRBV11-2; clone size: -; D gene: TRBD1; J gene: TRBJ1-4; CDR3 protein: CASSFRTGATNEKLFF; CDR3 DNA: TGTGCCAGCAGCTTTAGGACAGGGGCAACTAATGAAAAACTGTTTTTT
V gene: TRBV6-6; clone size: -; D gene: TRBD1; J gene: TRBJ1-1; CDR3 protein: CASSYGRQGKNTEAFF; CDR3 DNA: TGTGCCAGCAGTTACGGACGACAGGGAAAGAACACTGAAGCTTTCTTT
V gene: TRBV4-2; clone size: -; D gene: TRBD1; J gene: TRBJ2-2; CDR3 protein: CASSQRTGHFTGELFF; CDR3 DNA: TGTGCCAGCAGCCAGAGGACAGGGCATTTCACCGGGGAGCTGTTTTTT
V gene: TRBV28; clone size: few; D gene: -; J gene: TRBJ2-4; CDR3 protein: CASSFSTSGNIQYF; CDR3 DNA: TGTGCCAGCAGTTTTTCCACTAGTGGAAACATTCAGTACTTC
V gene: TRBV4-3; clone size: -; D gene: TRBD2; J gene: TRBJ2-1; CDR3 protein: CASSQPGLASGNEQFF; CDR3 DNA: TGCGCCAGCAGCCAACCAGGACTAGCGTCGGGGAATGAGCAGTTCTTC
V gene: TRBV7-2; clone size: -; D gene: -; J gene: TRBJ1-3; CDR3 protein: CASSSQGSGNTIYF; CDR3 DNA: TGTGCCAGCAGCTCACAGGGTTCTGGAAACACCATATATTTT
V gene: TRBV18; clone size: few; D gene: -; J gene: TRBJ1-1; CDR3 protein: CASSPQNGRDTEAFF; CDR3 DNA: TGTGCCAGCTCACCACAGAACGGGAGGGACACTGAAGCTTTCTTT
V gene: TRBV7-2; clone size: -; D gene: -; J gene: TRBJ1-2; CDR3 protein: CASSHRVQLGYGYTF; CDR3 DNA: TGTGCCAGCAGCCACCGGGTCCAGCTGGGCTATGGCTACACCTTC
V gene: TRBV10-3; clone size: -; D gene: -; J gene: TRBJ1-4; CDR3 protein: CAISESTGNEKLFF; CDR3 DNA: TGTGCCATCAGTGAGTCAACAGGGAATGAAAAACTGTTTTTT
V gene: TRBV10-1; clone size: once; D gene: TRBD1; J gene: TRBJ2-5; CDR3 protein: CASSEGTGGKETQYF; CDR3 DNA: TGCGCCAGCAGTGAGGGGACAGGGGGGAAAGAGACCCAGTACTTC
V gene: TRBV9; clone size: few; D gene: -; J gene: TRBJ2-3; CDR3 protein: CASSVAGEVRGTDTQYF; CDR3 DNA: TGTGCCAGCAGCGTAGCGGGAGAAGTACGGGGCACAGATACGCAGTATTTT
V gene: TRBV29-1; clone size: -; D gene: -; J gene: TRBJ2-3; CDR3 protein: CSVGQSYVVGTDTQYF; CDR3 DNA: TGCAGCGTTGGACAGTCTTATGTGGTTGGCACAGATACGCAGTATTTT
V gene: TRBV28; clone size: -; D gene: TRBD2; J gene: TRBJ2-2; CDR3 protein: CASISGRALFNTGELFF; CDR3 DNA: TGTGCCAGCATTAGCGGGAGGGCCCTATTCAACACCGGGGAGCTGTTTTTT
V gene: TRBV4-2; clone size: -; D gene: TRBD1; J gene: TRBJ1-6; CDR3 protein: CASSPQGGNSPLHF; CDR3 DNA: TGTGCCAGCAGCCCTCAGGGGGGGAATTCACCCCTCCACTTT
V gene: TRBV4-2; clone size: -; D gene: TRBD1; J gene: TRBJ1-1; CDR3 protein: CASSQDRANTEAFF; CDR3 DNA: TGTGCCAGCAGCCAGGACAGGGCGAACACTGAAGCTTTCTTT
V gene: TRBV6-5; clone size: few; D gene: TRBD2; J gene: TRBJ2-1; CDR3 protein: CASSYEAVAGYNEQFF; CDR3 DNA: TGTGCCAGCAGTTACGAGGCGGTAGCGGGATACAATGAGCAGTTCTTC
V gene: TRBV6-6; clone size: -; D gene: TRBD2; J gene: TRBJ2-7; CDR3 protein: CASSGTSNSYEQYF; CDR3 DNA: TGTGCCAGCAGCGGGACTAGTAATTCCTACGAGCAGTACTTC
V gene: TRBV9; clone size: -; D gene: -; J gene: TRBJ2-1; CDR3 protein: CASSRQMSSYNEQFF; CDR3 DNA: TGTGCCAGCAGCAGACAGATGAGCTCCTACAATGAGCAGTTCTTC
V gene: TRBV19; clone size: -; D gene: -; J gene: TRBJ1-1; CDR3 protein: CASRPGTENTEAFF; CDR3 DNA: TGTGCCAGCCGACCCGGGACGGAGAACACTGAAGCTTTCTTT
V gene: TRBV19; clone size: -; D gene: TRBD1; J gene: TRBJ2-5; CDR3 protein: CASTSDRGDSETQYF; CDR3 DNA: TGTGCCAGCACTTCGGACAGGGGGGACTCAGAGACCCAGTACTTC
V gene: TRBV11-2; clone size: -; D gene: TRBD2; J gene: TRBJ2-2; CDR3 protein: CASRLAGANTGELFF; CDR3 DNA: TGTGCCAGCAGATTAGCGGGGGCGAACACCGGGGAGCTGTTTTTT
V gene: TRBV2; clone size: -; D gene: -; J gene: TRBJ2-2; CDR3 protein: CASSVEGRNTGELFF; CDR3 DNA: TGTGCCAGCAGTGTTGAGGGACGGAACACCGGGGAGCTGTTTTTT
V gene: TRBV9; clone size: -; D gene: TRBD1; J gene: TRBJ1-2; CDR3 protein: CASSARTGQGNYGYTF; CDR3 DNA: TGTGCCAGCAGCGCAAGAACAGGACAGGGAAACTATGGCTACACCTTC
V gene: TRBV11-2; clone size: -; D gene: -; J gene: TRBJ1-5; CDR3 protein: CASSSQMTDQPQHF; CDR3 DNA: TGTGCCAGCAGCTCCCAGATGACGGATCAGCCCCAGCATTTT
V gene: TRBV6-5; clone size: once; D gene: TRBD2; J gene: TRBJ2-3; CDR3 protein: CASSYWLAGGEDTQYF; CDR3 DNA: TGTGCCAGCAGTTACTGGCTAGCGGGGGGTGAAGATACGCAGTATTTT
V gene: TRBV10-1; clone size: -; D gene: TRBD2; J gene: TRBJ2-2; CDR3 protein: CASSPLTSGANTGELFF; CDR3 DNA: TGCGCCAGCAGCCCTCTGACTAGCGGAGCGAACACCGGGGAGCTGTTTTTT
V gene: TRBV18; clone size: -; D gene: -; J gene: TRBJ1-1; CDR3 protein: CASSPPSNTEAFF; CDR3 DNA: TGTGCCAGCTCACCACCGAGTAACACTGAAGCTTTCTTT
V gene: TRBV7-9; clone size: -; D gene: TRBD2; J gene: TRBJ2-2; CDR3 protein: CASSLRGGTGELFF; CDR3 DNA: TGTGCCAGCAGCTTGAGGGGAGGGACCGGGGAGCTGTTTTTT
V gene: TRBV28; clone size: -; D gene: TRBD1; J gene: TRBJ2-7; CDR3 protein: CARTGARSGQEKYEQYF; CDR3 DNA: TGTGCCAGGACAGGGGCAAGGTCGGGCCAGGAAAAATACGAGCAGTACTTC
V gene: TRBV7-6; clone size: -; D gene: TRBD2; J gene: TRBJ2-5; CDR3 protein: CASSPGASGGFQETQYF; CDR3 DNA: TGTGCCAGCAGCCCAGGGGCCAGCGGGGGCTTCCAAGAGACCCAGTACTTC
V gene: TRBV14; clone size: -; D gene: -; J gene: TRBJ2-2; CDR3 protein: CASSQKITNTGELFF; CDR3 DNA: TGTGCCAGCAGCCAAAAAATAACGAACACCGGGGAGCTGTTTTTT
V gene: TRBV5-4; clone size: -; D gene: TRBD2; J gene: TRBJ2-5; CDR3 protein: CASSFGGRANQETQYF; CDR3 DNA: TGTGCCAGCAGCTTTGGTGGGAGGGCCAACCAAGAGACCCAGTACTTC
V gene: TRBV29-1; clone size: -; D gene: -; J gene: TRBJ2-3; CDR3 protein: CSVASQSTDTQYF; CDR3 DNA: TGCAGCGTTGCCAGCCAAAGCACAGATACGCAGTATTTT
V gene: TRBV7-3; clone size: -; D gene: TRBD2; J gene: TRBJ2-1; CDR3 protein: CASSTTSGVYNEQFF; CDR3 DNA: TGTGCCAGCAGCACCACTAGCGGGGTTTACAATGAGCAGTTCTTC